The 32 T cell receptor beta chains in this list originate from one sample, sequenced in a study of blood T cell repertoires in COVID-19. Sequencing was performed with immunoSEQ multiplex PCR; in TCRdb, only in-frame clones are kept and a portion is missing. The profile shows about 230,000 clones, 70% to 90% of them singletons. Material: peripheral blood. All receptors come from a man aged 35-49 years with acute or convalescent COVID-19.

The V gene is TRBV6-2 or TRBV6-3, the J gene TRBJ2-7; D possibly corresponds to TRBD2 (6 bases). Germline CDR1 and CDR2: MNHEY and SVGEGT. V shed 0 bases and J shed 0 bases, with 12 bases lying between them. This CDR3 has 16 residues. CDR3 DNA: TGTGCCAGCAGTTACTCCGGGAGTTTCAGCTCCTACGAGCAGTACTTC. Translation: CASSYSGSFSSYEQYF.

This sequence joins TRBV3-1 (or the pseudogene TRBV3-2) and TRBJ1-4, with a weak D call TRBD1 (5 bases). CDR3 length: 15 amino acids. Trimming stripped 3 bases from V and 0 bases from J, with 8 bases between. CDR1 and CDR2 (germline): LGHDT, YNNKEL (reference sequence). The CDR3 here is CASSQRGSTNEKLFF. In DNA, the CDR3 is TGTGCCAGCAGCCAGCGGGGGTCAACTAATGAAAAACTGTTTTTT.

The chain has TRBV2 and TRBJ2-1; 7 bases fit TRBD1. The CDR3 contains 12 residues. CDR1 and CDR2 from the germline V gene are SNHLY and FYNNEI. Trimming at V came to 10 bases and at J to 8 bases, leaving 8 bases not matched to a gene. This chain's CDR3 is CATSLGQYEQFF. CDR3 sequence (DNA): TGTGCCACCTCCCTGGGACAGTATGAGCAGTTCTTC.

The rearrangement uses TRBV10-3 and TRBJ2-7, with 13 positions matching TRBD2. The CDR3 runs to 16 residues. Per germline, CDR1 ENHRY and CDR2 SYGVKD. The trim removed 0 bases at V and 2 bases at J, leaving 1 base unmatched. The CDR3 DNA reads TGTGCCATCAGTGAGTCGGGACTAGCGGGGACCTACGAGCAGTACTTC. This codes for CAISESGLAGTYEQYF.

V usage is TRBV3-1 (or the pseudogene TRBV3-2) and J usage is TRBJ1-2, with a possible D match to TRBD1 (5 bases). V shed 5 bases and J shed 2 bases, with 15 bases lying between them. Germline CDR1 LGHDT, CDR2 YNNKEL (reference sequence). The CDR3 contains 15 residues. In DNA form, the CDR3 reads TGTGCCAGCAGCTATACATTAACAGGAAACTATGGCTACACCTTC. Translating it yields CASSYTLTGNYGYTF.

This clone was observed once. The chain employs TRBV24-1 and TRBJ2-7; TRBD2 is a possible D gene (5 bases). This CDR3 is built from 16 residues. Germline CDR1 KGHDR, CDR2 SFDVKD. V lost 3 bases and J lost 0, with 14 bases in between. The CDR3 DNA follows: TGTGCCACCAGTGATCAAACCCCGGGAAGCTCCTACGAGCAGTACTTC. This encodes CATSDQTPGSSYEQYF.

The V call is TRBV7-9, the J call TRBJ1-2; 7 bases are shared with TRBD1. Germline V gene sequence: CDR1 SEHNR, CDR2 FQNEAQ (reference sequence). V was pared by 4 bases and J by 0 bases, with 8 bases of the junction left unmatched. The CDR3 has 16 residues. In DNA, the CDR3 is TGTGCCAGCAGCTCCTCAGGGGGACAGTCTAACTATGGCTACACCTTC. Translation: CASSSSGGQSNYGYTF.

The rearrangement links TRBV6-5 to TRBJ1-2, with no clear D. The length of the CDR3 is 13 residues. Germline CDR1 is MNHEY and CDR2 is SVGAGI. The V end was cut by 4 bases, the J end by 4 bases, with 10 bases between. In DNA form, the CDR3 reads TGTGCCAGCAGTTCCCAACCAGTCTATGGCTACACCTTC. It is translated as CASSSQPVYGYTF.

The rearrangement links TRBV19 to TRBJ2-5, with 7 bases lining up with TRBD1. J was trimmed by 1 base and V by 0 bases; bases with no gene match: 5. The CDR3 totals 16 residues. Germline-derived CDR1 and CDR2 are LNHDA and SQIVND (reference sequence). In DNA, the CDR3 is TGTGCCAGTAGTATAGAACGGGGACAGACCCAAGAGACCCAGTACTTC. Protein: CASSIERGQTQETQYF.

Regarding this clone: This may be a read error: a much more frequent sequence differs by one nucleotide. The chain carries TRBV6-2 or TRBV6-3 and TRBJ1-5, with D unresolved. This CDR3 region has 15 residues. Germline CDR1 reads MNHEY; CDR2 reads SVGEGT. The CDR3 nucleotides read TGTGTCAGCAGTGCGGGGAGGGTCGGCAATCAGCCCCAGCATTTT. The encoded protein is CVSSAGRVGNQPQHF.

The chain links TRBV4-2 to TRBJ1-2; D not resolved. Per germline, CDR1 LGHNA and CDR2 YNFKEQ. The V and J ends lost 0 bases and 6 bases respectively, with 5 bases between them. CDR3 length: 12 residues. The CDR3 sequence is CASSQERDGYTF. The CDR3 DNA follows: TGTGCCAGCAGCCAAGAGCGGGATGGCTACACCTTC.

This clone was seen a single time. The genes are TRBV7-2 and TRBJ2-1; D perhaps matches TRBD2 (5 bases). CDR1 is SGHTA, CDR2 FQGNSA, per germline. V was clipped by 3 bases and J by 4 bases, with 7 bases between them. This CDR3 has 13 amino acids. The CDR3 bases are TGTGCCAGCAGCTTTGGACTTTACAATGAGCAGTTCTTC. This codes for CASSFGLYNEQFF.

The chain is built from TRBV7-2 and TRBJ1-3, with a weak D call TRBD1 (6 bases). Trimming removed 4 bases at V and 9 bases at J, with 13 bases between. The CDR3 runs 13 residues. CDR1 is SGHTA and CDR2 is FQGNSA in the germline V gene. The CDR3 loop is CASSYQTGSTIYF. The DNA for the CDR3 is TGTGCCAGCAGCTACCAGACAGGTTCCACCATATATTTT.

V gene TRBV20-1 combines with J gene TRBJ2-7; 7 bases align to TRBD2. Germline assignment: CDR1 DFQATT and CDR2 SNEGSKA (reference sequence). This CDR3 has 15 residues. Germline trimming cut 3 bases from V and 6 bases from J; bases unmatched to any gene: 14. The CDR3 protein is CSASLGGGRASEQYF. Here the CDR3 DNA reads TGCAGTGCTAGTCTGGGGGGAGGGAGGGCATCCGAGCAGTACTTC.

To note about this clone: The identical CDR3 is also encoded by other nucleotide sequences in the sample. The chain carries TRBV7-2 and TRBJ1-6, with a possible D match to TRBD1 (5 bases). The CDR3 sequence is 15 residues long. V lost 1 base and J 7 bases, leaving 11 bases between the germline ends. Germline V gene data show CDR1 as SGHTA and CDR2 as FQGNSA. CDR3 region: CASSLDRGYNSPLHF. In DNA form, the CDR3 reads TGTGCCAGCAGCTTAGATAGGGGATACAATTCACCCCTCCACTTT. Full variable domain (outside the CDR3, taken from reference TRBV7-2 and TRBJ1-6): GAGVSQSPSNKVTEKGKDVELRCDPISGHTALYWYRQSLGQGLEFLIYFQGNSAPDKSGLPSDRFSAERTGGSVSTLTIQRTQQEDSAVYLCASSLDRGYNSPLHFGNGTRLTVT.

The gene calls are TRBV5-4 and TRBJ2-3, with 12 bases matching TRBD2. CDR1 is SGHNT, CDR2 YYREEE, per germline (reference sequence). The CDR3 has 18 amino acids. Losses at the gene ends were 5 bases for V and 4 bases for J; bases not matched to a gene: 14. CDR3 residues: CASRSSSGGAIVADTQYF. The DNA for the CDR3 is TGTGCCAGCAGATCATCTAGCGGGGGGGCCATCGTAGCAGATACGCAGTATTTT.

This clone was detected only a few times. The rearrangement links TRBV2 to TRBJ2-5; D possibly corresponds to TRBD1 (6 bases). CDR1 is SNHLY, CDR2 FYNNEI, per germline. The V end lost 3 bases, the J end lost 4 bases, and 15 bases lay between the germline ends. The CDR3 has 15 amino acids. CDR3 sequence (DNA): TGTGCCAGCAGTGATACAGGGTCCCCCCTAGAGACCCAGTACTTC. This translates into CASSDTGSPLETQYF.

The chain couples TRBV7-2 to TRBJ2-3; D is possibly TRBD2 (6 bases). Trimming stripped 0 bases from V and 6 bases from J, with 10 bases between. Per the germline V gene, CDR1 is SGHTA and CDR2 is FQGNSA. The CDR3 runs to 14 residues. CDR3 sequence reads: CASSLAAREDTQYF. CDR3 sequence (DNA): TGTGCCAGCAGCTTAGCCGCCCGGGAGGATACGCAGTATTTT. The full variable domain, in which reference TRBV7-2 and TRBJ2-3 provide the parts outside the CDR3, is GAGVSQSPSNKVTEKGKDVELRCDPISGHTALYWYRQSLGQGLEFLIYFQGNSAPDKSGLPSDRFSAERTGGSVSTLTIQRTQQEDSAVYLCASSLAAREDTQYFGPGTRLTVL.

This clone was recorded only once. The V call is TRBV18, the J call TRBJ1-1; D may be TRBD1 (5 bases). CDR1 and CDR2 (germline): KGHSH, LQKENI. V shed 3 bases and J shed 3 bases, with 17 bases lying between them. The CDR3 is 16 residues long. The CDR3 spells CASSPLEGARYTEAFF. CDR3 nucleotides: TGTGCCAGCTCACCTTTAGAAGGGGCCCGTTACACTGAAGCTTTCTTT.

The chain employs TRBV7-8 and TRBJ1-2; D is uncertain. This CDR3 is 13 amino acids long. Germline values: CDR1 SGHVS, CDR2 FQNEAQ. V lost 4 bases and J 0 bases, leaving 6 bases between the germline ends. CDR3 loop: CASSSVTNYGYTF. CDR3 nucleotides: TGTGCCAGCAGCTCTGTAACTAACTATGGCTACACCTTC.

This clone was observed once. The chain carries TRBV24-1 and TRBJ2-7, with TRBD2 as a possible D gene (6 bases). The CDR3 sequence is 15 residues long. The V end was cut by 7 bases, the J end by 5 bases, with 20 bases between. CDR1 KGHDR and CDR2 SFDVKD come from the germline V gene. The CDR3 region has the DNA TGTGCCACCAGCGCCGGAGGGAAGGGGAGAAACGAGCAGTACTTC. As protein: CATSAGGKGRNEQYF.

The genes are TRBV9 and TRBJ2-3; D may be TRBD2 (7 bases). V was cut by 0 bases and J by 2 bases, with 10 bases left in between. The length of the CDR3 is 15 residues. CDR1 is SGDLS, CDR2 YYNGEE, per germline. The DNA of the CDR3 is TGTGCCAGCAGCGTAGGAGGGGGGGCCACAGATACGCAGTATTTT. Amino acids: CASSVGGGATDTQYF.

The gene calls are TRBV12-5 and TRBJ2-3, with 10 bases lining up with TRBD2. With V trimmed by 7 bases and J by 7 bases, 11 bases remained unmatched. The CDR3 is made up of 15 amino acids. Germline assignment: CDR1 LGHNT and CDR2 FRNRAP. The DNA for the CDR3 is TGTGCTAGTGCCCCATCTAGCGGGGGATCTCATACGCAGTATTTT. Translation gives CASAPSSGGSHTQYF.

The CDR3 sequence is CASSFDPDWLPWVKDTQYF. The DNA of the CDR3 is TGTGCCAGCAGTTTTGACCCTGACTGGCTCCCTTGGGTTAAAGATACGCAGTATTTT. The gene calls are TRBV28 and TRBJ2-3; D gene unclear. V lost 3 bases to trimming and J lost 5 bases, with 27 bases between them. Germline CDR1 reads MDHEN; CDR2 reads SYDVKM. This CDR3 is built from 19 residues.

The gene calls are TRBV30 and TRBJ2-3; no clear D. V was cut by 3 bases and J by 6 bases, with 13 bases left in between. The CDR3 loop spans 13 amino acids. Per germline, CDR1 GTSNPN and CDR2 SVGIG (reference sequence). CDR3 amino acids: CAWSGPLPDTQYF. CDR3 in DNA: TGTGCCTGGAGCGGTCCACTTCCGGATACGCAGTATTTT. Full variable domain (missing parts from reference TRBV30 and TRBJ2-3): SQTIHQWPATLVQPVGSPLSLECTVEGTSNPNLYWYRQAAGRGLQLLFYSVGIGQISSEVPQNLSASRPQDRQFILSSKKLLLSDSGFYLCAWSGPLPDTQYFGPGTRLTVL.

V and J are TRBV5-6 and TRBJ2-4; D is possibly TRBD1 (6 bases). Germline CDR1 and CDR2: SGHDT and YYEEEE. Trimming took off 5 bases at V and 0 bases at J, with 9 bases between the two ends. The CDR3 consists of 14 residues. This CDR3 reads CASSNREAKNIQYF. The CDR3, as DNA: TGTGCCAGCAGTAACAGGGAAGCCAAAAACATTCAGTACTTC.

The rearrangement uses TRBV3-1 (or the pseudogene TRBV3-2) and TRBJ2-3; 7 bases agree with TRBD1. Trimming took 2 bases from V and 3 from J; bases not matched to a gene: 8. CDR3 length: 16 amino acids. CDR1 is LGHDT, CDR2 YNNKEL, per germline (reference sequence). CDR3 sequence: CASSQNRGQRTDTQYF. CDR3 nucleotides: TGTGCCAGCAGCCAAAATAGGGGACAGAGGACAGATACGCAGTATTTT.

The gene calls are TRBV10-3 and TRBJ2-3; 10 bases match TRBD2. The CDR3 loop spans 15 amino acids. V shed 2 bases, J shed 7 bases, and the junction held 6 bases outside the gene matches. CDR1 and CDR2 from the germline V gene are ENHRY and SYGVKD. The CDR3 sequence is CAISEGAGGPYTQYF. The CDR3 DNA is TGTGCCATCAGTGAGGGAGCGGGGGGGCCGTATACGCAGTATTTT.

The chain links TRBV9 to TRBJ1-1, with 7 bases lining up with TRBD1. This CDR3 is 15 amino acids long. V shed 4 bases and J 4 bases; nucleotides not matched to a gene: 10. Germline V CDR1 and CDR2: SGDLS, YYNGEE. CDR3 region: CASSPRQGGFTEAFF. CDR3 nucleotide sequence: TGTGCCAGCAGCCCCAGACAGGGAGGATTCACTGAAGCTTTCTTT.

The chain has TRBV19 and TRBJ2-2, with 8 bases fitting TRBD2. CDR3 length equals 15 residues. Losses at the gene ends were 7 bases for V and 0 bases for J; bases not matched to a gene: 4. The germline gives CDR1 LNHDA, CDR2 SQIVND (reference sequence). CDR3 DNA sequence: TGTGCCAGTACTGAAGCGGGGGCGAACACCGGGGAGCTGTTTTTT. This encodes CASTEAGANTGELFF.

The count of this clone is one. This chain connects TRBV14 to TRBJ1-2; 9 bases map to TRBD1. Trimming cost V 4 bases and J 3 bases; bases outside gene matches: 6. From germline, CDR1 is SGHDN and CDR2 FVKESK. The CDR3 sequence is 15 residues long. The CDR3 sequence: CASSPETGGHYGYTF. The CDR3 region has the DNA TGTGCCAGCAGCCCGGAGACAGGGGGTCACTATGGCTACACCTTC.

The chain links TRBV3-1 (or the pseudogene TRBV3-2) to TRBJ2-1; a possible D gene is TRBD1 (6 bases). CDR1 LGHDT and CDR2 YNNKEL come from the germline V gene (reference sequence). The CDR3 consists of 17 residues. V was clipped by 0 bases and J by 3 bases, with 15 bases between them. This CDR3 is CASSQDKGVGGYNEQFF. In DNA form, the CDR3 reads TGTGCCAGCAGCCAAGATAAAGGGGTAGGGGGCTACAATGAGCAGTTCTTC.